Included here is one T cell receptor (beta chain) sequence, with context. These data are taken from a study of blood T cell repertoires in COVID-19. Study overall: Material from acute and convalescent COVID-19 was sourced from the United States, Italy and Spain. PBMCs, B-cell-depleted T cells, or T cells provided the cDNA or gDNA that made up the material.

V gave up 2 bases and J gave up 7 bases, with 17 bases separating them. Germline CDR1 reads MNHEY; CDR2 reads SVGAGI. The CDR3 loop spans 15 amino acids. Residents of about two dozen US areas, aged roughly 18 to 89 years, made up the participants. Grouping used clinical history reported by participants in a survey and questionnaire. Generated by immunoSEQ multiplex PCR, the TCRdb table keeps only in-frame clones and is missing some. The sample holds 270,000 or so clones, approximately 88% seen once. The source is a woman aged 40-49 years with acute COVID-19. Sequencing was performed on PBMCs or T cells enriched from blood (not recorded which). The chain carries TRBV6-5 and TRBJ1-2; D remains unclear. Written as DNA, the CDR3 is TGTGCCAGCAGTTACAATCCGGGAATGAGGGTTGGCTACACCTTC. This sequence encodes CASSYNPGMRVGYTF.